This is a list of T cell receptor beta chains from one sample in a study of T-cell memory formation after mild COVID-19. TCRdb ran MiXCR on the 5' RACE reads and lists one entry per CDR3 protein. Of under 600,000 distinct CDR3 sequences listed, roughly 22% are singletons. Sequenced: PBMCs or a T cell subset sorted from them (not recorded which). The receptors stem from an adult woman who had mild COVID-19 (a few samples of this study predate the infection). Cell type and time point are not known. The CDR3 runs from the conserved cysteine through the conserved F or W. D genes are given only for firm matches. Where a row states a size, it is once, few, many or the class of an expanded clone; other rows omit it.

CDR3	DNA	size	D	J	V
CASRGGGRNQPQHF	TGTGCCAGTAGAGGGGGCGGAAGAAATCAGCCCCAGCATTTT	NA	TRBD1	TRBJ1-5	TRBV19
CASSPRTAIYGYTF	TGTGCCAGCAGCCCCCGGACGGCCATCTATGGCTACACCTTC	few	NA	TRBJ1-2	TRBV7-9
CASSYHDRGGYTF	TGTGCCAGCAGTTACCATGACAGGGGTGGCTACACCTTC	NA	TRBD1	TRBJ1-2	TRBV6-5
CASRKQGKEQYF	TGTGCCAGCAGAAAACAGGGTAAAGAGCAGTACTTC	few	NA	TRBJ2-7	TRBV6-5
CASSLRSPNTEAFF	TGTGCCAGCAGCTTAAGGTCGCCGAACACTGAAGCTTTCTTT	NA	NA	TRBJ1-1	TRBV7-2
CASSIPTWITPNIQYF	TGTGCCAGCAGCATACCTACGTGGATAACCCCGAACATTCAGTACTTC	NA	NA	TRBJ2-4	TRBV21-1
CASTQDLGRGNIQYF	TGCGCCAGCACCCAAGATTTAGGGCGGGGAAACATTCAGTACTTC	few	NA	TRBJ2-4	TRBV4-3
CASSPGPVETQYF	TGTGCCAGCAGCCCCGGGCCTGTGGAGACCCAGTACTTC	few	NA	TRBJ2-5	TRBV7-2
CASSPMGLTGPLRNTIYF	TGTGCCAGCAGCCCCATGGGATTGACAGGGCCCCTTCGAAACACCATATATTTT	NA	TRBD1	TRBJ1-3	TRBV6-5
CSADRGSYTDTQYF	TGCAGCGCAGACAGGGGCTCTTACACAGATACGCAGTATTTT	few	TRBD1	TRBJ2-3	TRBV29-1
CASSQGLVLEQFF	TGTGCCAGCAGCCAAGGACTAGTCTTGGAGCAGTTCTTC	NA	NA	TRBJ2-1	TRBV3-1
CASSQDLGLAVNNEQFF	TGCGCCAGCAGCCAAGACCTGGGACTAGCGGTCAACAATGAGCAGTTCTTC	few	TRBD2	TRBJ2-1	TRBV4-3
CASSTGASGGANVLTF	TGTGCCAGTAGTACAGGGGCTTCTGGTGGGGCCAACGTCCTGACTTTC	many	NA	TRBJ2-6	TRBV19
CASTRGEDTQYF	TGTGCCAGCACCAGGGGGGAAGATACGCAGTATTTT	NA	NA	TRBJ2-3	TRBV11-3
CASRPRGANNSPLHF	TGTGCCAGCAGACCCCGTGGGGCAAATAATTCACCCCTCCACTTT	NA	NA	TRBJ1-6	TRBV12-3/TRBV12-4
CASRRQGARGYTF	TGTGCCAGCAGGAGGCAGGGGGCGCGCGGCTACACCTTC	NA	TRBD1	TRBJ1-2	TRBV12-3/TRBV12-4
CASSSGLAGEQYF	TGCGCCAGCAGCTCCGGACTAGCTGGCGAGCAGTACTTC	few	TRBD2	TRBJ2-7	TRBV5-1
CASSLTGTLNEQFF	TGTGCCAGCAGTTTAACTGGGACTCTCAATGAGCAGTTCTTC	NA	NA	TRBJ2-1	TRBV12-3/TRBV12-4
CASSSGTGGNTIYF	TGTGCCAGCAGCTCCGGGACAGGGGGAAACACCATATATTTT	medium-sized	TRBD1	TRBJ1-3	TRBV7-2
CASSLISRRDNNEQFF	TGTGCCAGCAGCTTAATCTCACGCCGGGATAACAATGAGCAGTTCTTC	few	NA	TRBJ2-1	TRBV7-3
CASSLVGASGSDEQFF	TGCGCCAGCAGCTTGGTTGGGGCTAGCGGGAGTGATGAGCAGTTCTTC	NA	TRBD2	TRBJ2-1	TRBV5-1
CASTYGVSSMDTQYF	TGTGCCAGCACCTACGGGGTATCAAGTATGGATACGCAGTATTTT	few	NA	TRBJ2-3	TRBV7-2
CSARDPRGLSEQFF	TGCAGTGCTAGAGATCCAAGGGGCCTCTCCGAGCAGTTCTTC	NA	NA	TRBJ2-1	TRBV20-1
CASSLGSLLNTEAFF	TGTGCCAGCAGCTTAGGTAGTCTCTTGAACACTGAAGCTTTCTTT	NA	NA	TRBJ1-1	TRBV7-9
CSAYLTGELFF	TGCAGCGCCTACCTCACCGGGGAGCTGTTTTTT	NA	NA	TRBJ2-2	TRBV20-1
CASNSGPGTEAFF	TGTGCCAGCAACTCCGGACCGGGAACTGAAGCTTTCTTT	NA	NA	TRBJ1-1	TRBV7-9
CASRPSGSNTGELFF	TGTGCCAGCAGACCTAGCGGGAGTAACACCGGGGAGCTGTTTTTT	NA	TRBD2	TRBJ2-2	TRBV12-3/TRBV12-4
CASSLGRKASTDTQYF	TGTGCCAGCAGCTTGGGACGGAAGGCTAGCACAGATACGCAGTATTTT	NA	NA	TRBJ2-3	TRBV5-6
CASSLRGKETQYF	TGTGCCAGCAGTTTGAGGGGAAAGGAGACCCAGTACTTC	many	NA	TRBJ2-5	TRBV12-3/TRBV12-4
CSVEGTSGGEQFF	TGCAGCGTTGAAGGGACTAGCGGGGGAGAGCAGTTCTTC	NA	TRBD2	TRBJ2-1	TRBV29-1